Below, 18 T cell receptor beta chains from the same sample are listed, as sequenced in a study of memory CD4+ T cells and cytomegalovirus serostatus. Data came from immunoSEQ multiplex PCR; TCRdb stores just in-frame clones and leaves some out. The data hold fewer than 40,000 clones, with around three quarters observed a single time. Single viable CD3+CD4+CD8-CD45RO+ cells were sorted as the memory CD4+ T cells. The specimen was memory CD4+ T cells from blood. The receptors derive from an adult in good health and CMV-seronegative.

This chain links TRBV6-5 with TRBJ1-2, with 8 bases identical to TRBD1. This CDR3 is built from 14 residues. Losses at the gene ends were 7 bases for V and 4 bases for J; bases not matched to a gene: 8. Per the germline V gene, CDR1 is MNHEY and CDR2 is SVGAGI. The CDR3 region is CASNPTGASYGYTF. CDR3 nucleotide sequence: TGTGCCAGCAACCCGACAGGGGCGAGCTATGGCTACACCTTC.

This rearrangement joins TRBV5-4 to TRBJ2-5, with 10 bases fitting TRBD1. The CDR3 totals 15 residues. Germline V CDR1 and CDR2: SGHNT, YYREEE (reference sequence). The junction had 1 base not matched to a gene; V was cut back by 0 bases and J by 2 bases. CDR3 nucleotides: TGTGCCAGCAGCTTGGGACAGGGGGCTCAAGAGACCCAGTACTTC. The encoded protein is CASSLGQGAQETQYF. The full variable domain, in which reference TRBV5-4 and TRBJ2-5 provide the parts outside the CDR3, is ETGVTQSPTHLIKTRGQQVTLRCSSQSGHNTVSWYQQALGQGPQFIFQYYREEENGRGNFPPRFSGLQFPNYSSELNVNALELDDSALYLCASSLGQGAQETQYFGPGTRLLVL.

Concerning this clone itself: The same CDR3 also results from other DNA sequences found in this sample. V is TRBV10-2 and J is TRBJ1-1; D possibly corresponds to TRBD1 (6 bases). V lost 2 bases and J lost 7, with 8 bases in between. The CDR3 is 12 residues long. The V gene's germline CDR1 is WSHSY and CDR2 SAAADI. The CDR3 DNA reads TGCGCCAGCAGTGAGAAAGGGGGTGAAGCTTTCTTT. Protein sequence: CASSEKGGEAFF.

This clone has more than one count but fewer than ten. V usage is TRBV7-9 and J usage is TRBJ2-3, with 7 positions matching TRBD2. The CDR3 is 12 residues long. The V and J ends lost 5 bases and 6 bases, in that order; junction bases with no gene match: 2. Germline CDR1 reads SEHNR; CDR2 reads FQNEAQ (reference sequence). CDR3 nucleotide sequence: TGTGCCAGCAGCGAGGGAGGGGATACGCAGTATTTT. It yields the protein CASSEGGDTQYF.

This clone was counted a few times. The chain links TRBV7-2 to TRBJ1-5; no clear D gene. There are 15 residues in the CDR3. Germline V gene sequence: CDR1 SGHTA, CDR2 FQGNSA. The V end was cut by 1 base, the J end by 4 bases, with 11 bases between. CDR3 sequence reads: CASSLVADSNQPQHF. CDR3 DNA sequence: TGTGCCAGCAGCTTAGTGGCGGATTCAAATCAGCCCCAGCATTTT.

This clone appeared a few times. The V call is TRBV30, the J call TRBJ1-6, with D unclear. CDR3 length equals 14 residues. CDR1 is GTSNPN, CDR2 SVGIG, per germline (reference sequence). Trimming pared 4 bases from V and 8 bases from J, leaving 15 bases between. This chain's CDR3 is CAWNRASWDSPLHF. The CDR3 nucleotides are TGTGCCTGGAATCGGGCCAGCTGGGATTCACCCCTCCACTTT.

This clone was seen a few times. V is TRBV5-8 and J is TRBJ1-2; 7 bases line up with TRBD1. The V and J ends lost 0 bases and 8 bases, in that order; junction bases with no gene match: 7. There are 14 residues in the CDR3. CDR1 is SGHTS, CDR2 YDEGEE, per germline. The CDR3 sequence: CASSLGQGDWGYTF. CDR3 bases: TGTGCCAGCAGCTTGGGACAGGGTGATTGGGGCTACACCTTC.

This clone was seen a single time. The chain combines TRBV5-8 with TRBJ2-1; TRBD2 matches 8 bases. The CDR3 is made up of 15 amino acids. Per germline, CDR1 SGHTS and CDR2 YDEGEE. The J segment lost 6 bases and the V segment lost 1 base, leaving 6 bases of the junction unmatched. The CDR3 reads CASSLSRGGFNEQFF. The CDR3 DNA is TGTGCCAGCAGCTTGTCCCGGGGGGGCTTCAATGAGCAGTTCTTC.

This rearrangement joins TRBV19 to TRBJ1-5; D not certain. CDR3 length: 15 residues. V was shortened by 0 bases and J by 4 bases, with 10 bases between the two germline ends. Germline CDR1 and CDR2: LNHDA and SQIVND (reference sequence). In DNA, the CDR3 is TGTGCCAGTAGTATAGATCTACCCAGTAATCAGCCCCAGCATTTT. Translated, it gives CASSIDLPSNQPQHF.

The rearrangement uses TRBV10-2 and TRBJ1-6, with 7 positions matching TRBD1. CDR1 and CDR2 from the germline V gene are WSHSY and SAAADI. CDR3 length: 14 residues. V shed 6 bases, J shed 7 bases, and the junction held 6 bases outside the gene matches. The CDR3 nucleotides read TGCGCCAGCAGCGCGGGACAGACCAATTCACCCCTCCACTTT. Translation gives CASSAGQTNSPLHF.

The count of this clone is one. This rearrangement joins TRBV6-1 to TRBJ1-2; D perhaps matches TRBD1 (5 bases). V dropped 3 bases and J dropped 5 bases, with 19 bases sitting between them. This CDR3 comprises 16 residues. Germline CDR1 reads MNHNS; CDR2 reads SASEGT. The CDR3 DNA sequence: TGTGCCAGCAGTGAGGATAGGGGCGAATTGATATATGGCTACACCTTC. Encoded protein: CASSEDRGELIYGYTF.

The rearrangement joins TRBV7-9 to TRBJ1-4; D is unresolved. Germline V gene sequence: CDR1 SEHNR, CDR2 FQNEAQ (reference sequence). The V gene lost 3 bases and the J gene lost 5 bases, with 7 bases spanning the gap. This CDR3 has 13 residues. Here the CDR3 reads CASSFGKNEKLFF. The CDR3 coding sequence is TGTGCCAGCAGCTTCGGGAAAAATGAAAAACTGTTTTTT. Looking up the rest from reference TRBV7-9 and TRBJ1-4 gives the full variable domain: DTGVSQNPRHKITKRGQNVTFRCDPISEHNRLYWYRQTLGQGPEFLTYFQNEAQLEKSRLLSDRFSAERPKGSFSTLEIQRTEQGDSAMYLCASSFGKNEKLFFGSGTQLSVL.

This sequence joins TRBV10-1 and TRBJ2-3; D gene uncertain. From germline, CDR1 is WNHNN and CDR2 SYGVQD (reference sequence). V lost 5 bases, J lost 0 bases, and 9 bases lay in between. The CDR3 runs to 14 residues. The CDR3 sequence is CASSSWGSTDTQYF. In DNA form, the CDR3 reads TGCGCCAGCAGTAGCTGGGGTAGCACAGATACGCAGTATTTT.

This rearrangement joins TRBV7-9 to TRBJ1-1, with 8 bases aligning to TRBD1. Per the germline V gene, CDR1 is SEHNR and CDR2 is FQNEAQ (reference sequence). The V segment lost 7 bases and the J segment 5 bases; nucleotides outside the gene matches: 12. The length of the CDR3 is 15 residues. The CDR3 here is CASIQGGTGKTEAFF. For the CDR3, the DNA is TGTGCCAGCATCCAAGGTGGGACAGGAAAAACTGAAGCTTTCTTT.

This chain joins TRBV30 and TRBJ2-5, with TRBD1 as a possible D gene (6 bases). Trimming removed 3 bases from V and 2 bases from J, with 10 bases in between. Germline loops: CDR1 GTSNPN, CDR2 SVGIG (reference sequence). The CDR3 has 13 residues. The CDR3 loop reads CAWRLTGQETQYF. The CDR3 bases are TGTGCCTGGAGACTGACAGGTCAAGAGACCCAGTACTTC.

The rearrangement joins TRBV9 to TRBJ1-6; TRBD1 is a possible D gene (6 bases). The CDR3 extends over 15 amino acids. Germline V gives CDR1 SGDLS, CDR2 YYNGEE. Trimming left V 4 bases short and J 7 bases short, with 15 bases between. CDR3 nucleotides: TGTGCCAGCAGCCCACTACGGGGGGCGAATTCACCCCTCCACTTT. Translated: CASSPLRGANSPLHF.

The V call is TRBV7-9, the J call TRBJ1-1; tentatively, D is TRBD1 (5 bases). V was pared by 5 bases and J by 1 base, with 11 bases between. Germline lookup yields CDR1 SEHNR and CDR2 FQNEAQ (reference sequence). CDR3 length: 14 residues. The CDR3 sequence is CASSPGLQNTEAFF. Written as DNA, the CDR3 is TGTGCCAGCAGCCCGGGACTCCAGAACACTGAAGCTTTCTTT.

The genes are TRBV7-2 and TRBJ2-5; 13 bases are a match to TRBD2. CDR3 length: 17 amino acids. V was clipped by 5 bases and J by 2 bases; unmatched bases: 8. From germline, CDR1 is SGHTA and CDR2 FQGNSA. Here the CDR3 DNA reads TGTGCCAGCAGCCGGGGACTAGCGGGGCTTCTTCAAGAGACCCAGTACTTC. It codes for CASSRGLAGLLQETQYF.